The text below deals with one T cell receptor beta chain. The antigen remains undetermined. Researchers ran the PCR with 60 Vbeta and 13 Jbeta primers. Assay: immunoSEQ multiplex PCR; the TCRdb copy retains only in-frame clones and omits some. The repertoire holds about 150,000 clones, with 77% as singletons. The junction had 4 bases not matched to a gene; V was cut back by 1 base and J by 5 bases. The germline V gene has CDR1 SGHTA and CDR2 FQGNSA. CDR3 size: 14 residues. These data come from a study of cytomegalovirus exposure and HLA in healthy donors. Whole-study context: In a previous analysis, some 110 million unique TCR beta sequences were found from 170 million or so T cells.

Study-level findings and limits: In a later analysis, the majority of CMV-associated beta chains seemingly showed HLA restriction.

The sequenced sample consisted of PBMCs. This TCR derives from a woman aged 40 to 50 in good health and CMV-seronegative. The chain links TRBV7-2 to TRBJ1-1; TRBD1 matches 7 bases. The CDR3 DNA reads as TGTGCCAGCAGCTTAGGTAGGGGGCGTACTGAAGCTTTCTTT. It specifies CASSLGRGRTEAFF. The entire variable domain, with the rest obtained from reference TRBV7-2 and TRBJ1-1, is as follows: GAGVSQSPSNKVTEKGKDVELRCDPISGHTALYWYRQSLGQGLEFLIYFQGNSAPDKSGLPSDRFSAERTGGSVSTLTIQRTQQEDSAVYLCASSLGRGRTEAFFGQGTRLTVV.